This entry concerns a single T cell receptor (beta chain). This sample is part of a study of cytomegalovirus exposure and HLA in healthy donors. Per germline, CDR1 SEHNR and CDR2 FQNEAQ (reference sequence). This CDR3 region has 15 residues. The method was immunoSEQ multiplex PCR; TCRdb's version includes in-frame clones alone and lacks a portion of them. The data hold 80,000 to 100,000 clones, with approximately 91% observed a single time. The chain employs TRBV7-9 and TRBJ2-2; TRBD2 matches 7 bases. This TCR derives from a man aged 25-40 years in good health and CMV-seronegative. Sequenced input: PBMCs. CDR3 sequence reads: CASEEGAGWAGELFF. CDR3 sequence (DNA): TGTGCATCCGAGGAGGGAGCGGGATGGGCCGGGGAGCTGTTTTTT. Variable domain in full (rest from reference TRBV7-9 and TRBJ2-2): DTGVSQNPRHKITKRGQNVTFRCDPISEHNRLYWYRQTLGQGPEFLTYFQNEAQLEKSRLLSDRFSAERPKGSFSTLEIQRTEQGDSAMYLCASEEGAGWAGELFFGEGSRLTVL.